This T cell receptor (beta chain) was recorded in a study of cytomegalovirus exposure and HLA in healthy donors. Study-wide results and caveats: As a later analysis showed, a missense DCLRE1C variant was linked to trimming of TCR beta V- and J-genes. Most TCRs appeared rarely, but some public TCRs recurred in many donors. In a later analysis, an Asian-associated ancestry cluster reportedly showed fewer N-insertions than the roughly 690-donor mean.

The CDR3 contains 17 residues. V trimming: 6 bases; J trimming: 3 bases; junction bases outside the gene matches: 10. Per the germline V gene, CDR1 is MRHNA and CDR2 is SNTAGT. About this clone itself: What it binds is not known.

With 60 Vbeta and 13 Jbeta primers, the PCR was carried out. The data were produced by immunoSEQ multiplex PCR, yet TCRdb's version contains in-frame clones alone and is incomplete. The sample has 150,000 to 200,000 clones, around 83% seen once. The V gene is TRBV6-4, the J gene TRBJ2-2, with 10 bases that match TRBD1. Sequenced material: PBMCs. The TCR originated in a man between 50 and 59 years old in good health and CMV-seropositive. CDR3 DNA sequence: TGTGCCAGCAGGAGACCGGACAGGGGGAATGACACCGGGGAGCTGTTTTTT. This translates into CASRRPDRGNDTGELFF.